The clone carrying this T cell receptor beta chain has ten or more counts. Its antigen is still unknown. This sample is drawn from a study of glioma-infiltrating T cells. Study results and caveats: Above-expected tissue-blood divergence occurred in all gliomas, most in low-grade ones. Patients with low tissue-blood divergence carried a signature set of shared blood CDR3 motifs.

Using RNA template, CDR3s of TCR alpha and beta were amplified with iRepertoire arm-PCR. For one-step reverse transcription and amplification, about 90-400 ng of tissue mRNA or PBMC total RNA was used. TCRdb fed the multiplex PCR reads into MiXCR, producing one record per CDR3 protein. The repertoire holds about 410,000 distinct CDR3 sequences, with 41% as singletons. The clonotype was recovered from a human donor with low-grade glioma or glioblastoma, undergoing nonglioma brain surgery, or in good health (not recorded which). Material: glioma tissue, nonneoplastic brain tissue, or PBMCs (not recorded which).

CDR3 residues: CASSYSVRNYEQYF. The CDR3 nucleotides are TGTGCCAGCAGTTACTCGGTCAGAAACTACGAGCAGTACTTC. V and J are TRBV6-5 and TRBJ2-7; D is unclear. The CDR3 contains 14 residues. Trimming cost V 0 bases and J 3 bases, with 9 bases left between them. CDR1 and CDR2 (germline): MNHEY, SVGAGI.